Listed here is a single TCR beta chain. Its antigen is currently unknown. PCR primers comprised 60 Vbeta and 13 Jbeta primers. The repertoire was sequenced with immunoSEQ multiplex PCR; TCRdb's copy has only in-frame clones and lacks some. The sample lists roughly 160,000 clones; roughly 80% were seen once. The CDR3 covers 14 residues. The ends lost 2 bases at V and 4 bases at J; junction bases unmatched: 5. Germline loops: CDR1 SGHRS, CDR2 YFSETQ. The entry originates in a study of cytomegalovirus exposure and HLA in healthy donors. Study background: Findings of an earlier analysis included about 100 million unique TCR beta sequences from 190 million or so T cells. Within the Caucasian-associated ancestry cluster were roughly 82% of the roughly 400 genotyped donors.

Broader study findings: In a later analysis, at a false discovery rate of 0.05, some 17,000 TCR beta sequences were associated with HLA alleles. Fewer N-insertions (relative to the roughly 730-donor mean) were reportedly seen in an Asian-associated ancestry cluster in a later analysis.

This sequence joins TRBV5-1 and TRBJ2-5, with 7 bases fitting TRBD2. The receptor was isolated from a male donor in good health and CMV-seropositive. Input material: PBMCs. The CDR3 DNA reads TGCGCCAGCAGCTTTCGCTCGGGGGGAGAGACCCAGTACTTC. Amino acids: CASSFRSGGETQYF.